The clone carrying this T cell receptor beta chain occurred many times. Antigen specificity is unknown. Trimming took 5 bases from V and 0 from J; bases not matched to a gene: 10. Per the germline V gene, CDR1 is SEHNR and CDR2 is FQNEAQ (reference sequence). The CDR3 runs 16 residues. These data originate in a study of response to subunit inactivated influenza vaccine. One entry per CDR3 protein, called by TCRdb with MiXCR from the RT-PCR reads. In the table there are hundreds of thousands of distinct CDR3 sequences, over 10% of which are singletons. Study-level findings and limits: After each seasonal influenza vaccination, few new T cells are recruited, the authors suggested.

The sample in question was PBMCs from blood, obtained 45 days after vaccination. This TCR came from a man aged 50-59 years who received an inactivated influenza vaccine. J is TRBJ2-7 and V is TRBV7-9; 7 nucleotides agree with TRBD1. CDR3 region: CASSTDRDRDSYEQYF. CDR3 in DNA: TGTGCCAGCAGCACGGACCGGGACAGAGACTCCTACGAGCAGTACTTC.